Below are 9 T cell receptor beta chains sequenced from a single sample in a study of blood T cell repertoires in COVID-19. Clones were read by immunoSEQ multiplex PCR, and TCRdb kept only the in-frame ones, dropping some. This sample yields 200,000 to 250,000 clones, of which just under 85% are seen a single time; around 6.4% belongs to the top ten. The sequenced sample was peripheral blood. The receptors originated from a woman aged 55-75 years with active or convalescent COVID-19.

The chain joins TRBV29-1 to TRBJ2-1; 11 nucleotides align to TRBD2. The CDR3 extends over 17 amino acids. CDR1 is SQVTM, CDR2 ANQGSEA, per germline. V shed 1 base and J 1 base; nucleotides not matched to a gene: 6. CDR3: CSVEVGASGRSYNEQFF. As DNA, the CDR3 is TGCAGCGTTGAAGTTGGGGCTAGCGGGAGGTCCTACAATGAGCAGTTCTTC.

CDR3 sequence: CASSFGLAGGQDNEQFF. The DNA for the CDR3 is TGCGCCAGCAGCTTCGGACTAGCGGGAGGGCAGGACAATGAGCAGTTCTTC. This chain links TRBV5-1 with TRBJ2-1, with 15 bases aligning to TRBD2. The CDR3 sequence is 17 residues long. Germline V lookup: CDR1 SGHRS, CDR2 YFSETQ. With 2 bases clipped from V and 5 bases from J, the junction kept 5 bases outside the gene matches.

The chain links TRBV6-5 to TRBJ2-5, with a possible D match to TRBD2 (5 bases). The CDR3 loop spans 13 amino acids. V shed 2 bases and J shed 8 bases, with 12 bases lying between them. Germline values: CDR1 MNHEY, CDR2 SVGAGI. This CDR3 reads CASSYRSPGTQYF. The CDR3 DNA reads TGTGCCAGCAGTTACCGGTCTCCGGGAACCCAGTACTTC.

This chain connects TRBV27 to TRBJ1-6; 7 nucleotides agree with TRBD1. V trimming: 2 bases; J trimming: 5 bases; junction bases outside the gene matches: 9. CDR1 MNHEY and CDR2 SMNVEV come from the germline V gene (reference sequence). This CDR3 is 17 amino acids long. CDR3: CASSLMSGTVNNSPLHF. The DNA of the CDR3 is TGTGCCAGCAGTTTAATGTCCGGGACAGTCAATAATTCACCCCTCCACTTT.

This clone has a single count. V is TRBV28 and J is TRBJ1-5; TRBD1 matches 7 bases. V was pared by 7 bases and J by 5 bases, with 8 bases of the junction left unmatched. The germline gives CDR1 MDHEN, CDR2 SYDVKM. The CDR3 is 14 amino acids. CDR3 sequence: CASNWGQSHQPQHF. CDR3 in DNA: TGTGCCAGCAATTGGGGACAGAGCCATCAGCCCCAGCATTTT.

V usage is TRBV5-1 and J usage is TRBJ1-1, with 7 bases aligning to TRBD1. Germline V gene data show CDR1 as SGHRS and CDR2 as YFSETQ. The CDR3 sequence is 15 residues long. The trim removed 2 bases at V and 1 base at J, leaving 5 bases unmatched. CDR3 in DNA: TGCGCCAGCAGCTTAGACAGGGCCCCGAACACTGAAGCTTTCTTT. As protein: CASSLDRAPNTEAFF.

The genes are TRBV7-2 and TRBJ2-1, with 7 bases matching TRBD2. Germline V lookup: CDR1 SGHTA, CDR2 FQGNSA. After removal of 1 base from V and 0 bases from J, the junction contained 3 bases not matched to a gene. The CDR3 extends over 16 amino acids. CDR3 loop: CASSLGGGGSYNEQFF. CDR3 DNA sequence: TGTGCCAGCAGCTTAGGGGGCGGGGGCTCCTACAATGAGCAGTTCTTC.

This clone appeared many times. The rearrangement links TRBV6-4 to TRBJ1-4; 8 nucleotides line up with TRBD1. The CDR3 is made up of 18 amino acids. Germline-derived CDR1 and CDR2 are MRHNA and SNTAGT. V dropped 9 bases and J dropped 2; count of bases not matched to a gene: 17. CDR3 region: CAREKDRVALVTNEKLFF. DNA of the CDR3: TGTGCCAGAGAAAAGGACAGGGTAGCATTGGTTACTAATGAAAAACTGTTTTTT.

This chain connects TRBV7-2 to TRBJ1-6; D perhaps matches TRBD1 (6 bases). CDR1 is SGHTA and CDR2 is FQGNSA in the germline V gene. The CDR3 is made up of 14 amino acids. V was shortened by 5 bases and J by 5 bases, with 10 bases between the two germline ends. The CDR3 bases are TGTGCCAGCAGCCGCCGACAGGATAATTCACCCCTCCACTTT. It encodes CASSRRQDNSPLHF.